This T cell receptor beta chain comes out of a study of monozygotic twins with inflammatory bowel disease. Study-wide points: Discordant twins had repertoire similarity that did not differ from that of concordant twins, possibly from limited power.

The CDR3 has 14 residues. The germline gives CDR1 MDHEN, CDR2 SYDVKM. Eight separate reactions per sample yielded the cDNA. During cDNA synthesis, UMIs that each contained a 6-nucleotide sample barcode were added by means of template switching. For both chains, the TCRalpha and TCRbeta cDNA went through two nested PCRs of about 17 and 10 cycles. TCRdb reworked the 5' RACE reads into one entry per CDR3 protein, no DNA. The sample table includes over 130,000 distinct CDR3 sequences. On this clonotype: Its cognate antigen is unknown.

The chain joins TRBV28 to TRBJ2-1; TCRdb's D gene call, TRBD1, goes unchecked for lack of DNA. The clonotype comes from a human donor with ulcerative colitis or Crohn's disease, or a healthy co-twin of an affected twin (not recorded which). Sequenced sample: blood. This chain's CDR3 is CASTGQVRHNEQFF.